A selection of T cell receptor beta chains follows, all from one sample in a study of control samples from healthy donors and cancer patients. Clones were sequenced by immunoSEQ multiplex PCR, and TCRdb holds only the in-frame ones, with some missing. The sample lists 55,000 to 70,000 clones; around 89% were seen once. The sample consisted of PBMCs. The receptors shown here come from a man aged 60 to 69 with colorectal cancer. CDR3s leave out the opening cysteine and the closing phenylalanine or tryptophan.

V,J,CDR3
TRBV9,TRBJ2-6,ASSGAISGANVLT
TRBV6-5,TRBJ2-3,ASSYGPLGTQY
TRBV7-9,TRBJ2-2,ASQSGGNTGELF
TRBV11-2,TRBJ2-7,ASSLLAGSYEQY
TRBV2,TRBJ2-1,ASRDRTSNNEQF
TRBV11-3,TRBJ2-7,ASSSRRRAGAEQY
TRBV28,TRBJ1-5,ASSLSGQGGNQPQH
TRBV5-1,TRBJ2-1,ASSPRKRAGNEQF
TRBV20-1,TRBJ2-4,SAPTGAIQY
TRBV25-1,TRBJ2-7,ASSDGYSGQGPYEQY
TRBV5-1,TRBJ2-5,ASSLGTSGGREETQY
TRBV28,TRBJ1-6,ASSPARQGNSPLH
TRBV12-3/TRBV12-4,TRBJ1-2,ASSLGGRYGYT
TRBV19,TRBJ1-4,ASSGGQMNEKLF
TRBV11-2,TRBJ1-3,ASRVASGNTIY
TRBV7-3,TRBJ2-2,ASRRTDSNTGELF
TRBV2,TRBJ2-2,ASSEVGPAGELF
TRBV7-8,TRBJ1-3,ASSLRQDFSGNTIY
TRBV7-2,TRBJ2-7,ASSLMRDVDEQY
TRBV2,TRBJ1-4,ASRAPDRVTNEKLF
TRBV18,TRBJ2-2,ASSQGQGPGELF
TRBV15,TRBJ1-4,ATSRGRQGKNEKLF
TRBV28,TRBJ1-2,ASSSPGGGWDYGYT
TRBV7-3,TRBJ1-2,ASSPAGARDYGYT
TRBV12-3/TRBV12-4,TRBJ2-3,ASSWRGQDTQY
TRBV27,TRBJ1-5,ASSHGRGDQPQH
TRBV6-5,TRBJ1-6,ASGVSNSPLH
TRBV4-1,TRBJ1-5,ASSQDVATGSQH
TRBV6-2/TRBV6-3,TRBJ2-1,ASTPRGSYNEQF
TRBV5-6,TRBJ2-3,ASTERQAGGTDTQY
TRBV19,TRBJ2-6,ASSIEEGSGANVLT
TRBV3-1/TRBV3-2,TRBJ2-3,ASSQRTDLTDTQY
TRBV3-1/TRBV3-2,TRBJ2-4,ASSLPGSGAPGAKNIQY
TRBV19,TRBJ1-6,ASSMGTGRKNSPLH
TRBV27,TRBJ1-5,ASRLGGADNQPQH
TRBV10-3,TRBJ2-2,AISEERGETGELF
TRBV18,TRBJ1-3,ASSQWTGSSGNTIY
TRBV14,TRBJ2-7,ASMGVRRRGDYFSYEQY
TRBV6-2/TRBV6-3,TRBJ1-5,ASSYLIPSGSSNQPQH
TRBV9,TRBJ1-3,ASSPSPRNSGNTIY
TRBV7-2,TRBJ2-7,ASSTASGGAYEQY
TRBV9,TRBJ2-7,ASSVDGGGSYEQY
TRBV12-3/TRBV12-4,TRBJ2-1,ASSRVNEQF
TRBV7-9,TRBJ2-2,ASSQEGRGGRTGELF
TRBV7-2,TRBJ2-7,ASSGARDTNSYEQY
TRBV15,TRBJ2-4,ATSPGGRNIQY
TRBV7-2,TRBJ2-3,ASSFVSGGLSTDTQY